This T cell receptor beta chain was sequenced during a study of T cell responses to AZD1222 COVID-19 vaccine. The germline V gene encodes CDR1 SGHDT and CDR2 YYEEEE. The V end lost 2 bases, the J end lost 4 bases, and 15 bases lay between the germline ends. This CDR3 region has 15 residues. As to this clone: The antigen is unknown.

Sequenced by immunoSEQ multiplex PCR; TCRdb stores in-frame clones only, minus some. The sample holds tens of thousands of clones, 80% to 85% seen once. Study-wide results and limits: Baseline serology detected seropositivity in only six or seven AZD1222 recipients. In the spike-specific TCR repertoire, nearly half reportedly target unmutated variant regions. The donor group comprised mostly white British people and more females; the analysis possibly underestimated clonal diversity. At 160-218 and 743-854, vaccine-associated CD4 TCRs were dominant, and they spanned spike.

The gene calls are TRBV5-6 and TRBJ1-2; tentative D call: TRBD1 (6 bases). This specimen consisted of peripheral blood, obtained 28 days after the second AZD1222 dose. The clonotype was recovered from an adult who received the AZD1222 COVID-19 vaccine. The chain's CDR3 is CASSFWGANGYGYTF. CDR3 bases: TGTGCCAGCAGCTTTTGGGGGGCGAACGGCTATGGCTACACCTTC.